The clone carrying this T cell receptor beta chain was seen a few times. TCRdb analysed the RACE reads with MiXCR anew, one entry per CDR3 protein. The data hold approximately 110,000 distinct CDR3 sequences, with approximately 36% observed a single time. The data are from a study of human T cells and chemical hapten exposure. V was clipped by 3 bases and J by 5 bases; unmatched bases: 7. The CDR3 totals 16 residues. Time point described: patch test 3, about 24 weeks after DPC sensitization. Sample treatment: therapeutic diphenylcyclopropenone sensitization with weekly scalp DPC. The receptor was isolated from a man aged 40-49 years with alopecia areata. Some clones in this sample may be carry-over from other donors' samples. The chain has TRBV12-3 or TRBV12-4 and TRBJ2-5; 12 nucleotides agree with TRBD2. The source material was whole blood, sampled in connection with sensitization to the hapten diphenylcyclopropenone (DPC). Written as DNA, the CDR3 is TGTGCCAGCAGTTTCCTAGCGGGAGGGCCTAAGGAGACCCAGTACTTC. This codes for CASSFLAGGPKETQYF.